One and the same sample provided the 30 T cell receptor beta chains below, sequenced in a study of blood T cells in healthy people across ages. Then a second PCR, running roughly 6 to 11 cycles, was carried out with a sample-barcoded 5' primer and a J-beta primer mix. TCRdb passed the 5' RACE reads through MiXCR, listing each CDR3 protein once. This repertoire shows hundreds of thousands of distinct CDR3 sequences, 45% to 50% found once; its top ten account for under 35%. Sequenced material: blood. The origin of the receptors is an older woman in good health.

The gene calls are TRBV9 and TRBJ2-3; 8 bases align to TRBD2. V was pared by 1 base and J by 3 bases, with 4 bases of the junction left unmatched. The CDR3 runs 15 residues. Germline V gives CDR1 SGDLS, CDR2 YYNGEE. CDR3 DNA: TGTGCCAGCAGCGTAAACGGGAGGGTGACAGATACGCAGTATTTT. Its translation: CASSVNGRVTDTQYF.

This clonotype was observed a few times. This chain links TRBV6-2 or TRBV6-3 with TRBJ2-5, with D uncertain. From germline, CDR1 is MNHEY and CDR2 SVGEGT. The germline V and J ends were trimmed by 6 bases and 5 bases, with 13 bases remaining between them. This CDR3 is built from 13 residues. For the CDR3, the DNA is TGTGCCAGCAGCCAAGGGAAGTGGGAGACCCAGTACTTC. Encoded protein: CASSQGKWETQYF.

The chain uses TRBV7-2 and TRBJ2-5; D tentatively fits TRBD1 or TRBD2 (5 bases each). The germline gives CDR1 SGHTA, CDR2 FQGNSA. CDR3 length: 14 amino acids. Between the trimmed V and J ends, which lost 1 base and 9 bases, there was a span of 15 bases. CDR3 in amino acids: CASSLVAGSGPQYF. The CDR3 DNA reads TGTGCCAGCAGCTTAGTCGCAGGCTCGGGGCCCCAGTACTTC.

CDR3 DNA sequence: TGTGCCACCAGTGATTCGGCCAGGGCTGGAGAAAAACTGTTTTTT. It translates to CATSDSARAGEKLFF. The chain links TRBV24-1 to TRBJ1-4; tentatively, D is TRBD1 (5 bases). V was shortened by 2 bases and J by 8 bases, with 14 bases between the two germline ends. CDR1 and CDR2 (germline): KGHDR, SFDVKD. CDR3 length: 15 residues.

CDR3 amino acids: CASSQGLAGETINEQFF. In nucleotides, the CDR3 is TGCGCCAGCAGCCAGGGACTAGCGGGGGAGACTATCAATGAGCAGTTCTTC. The chain carries TRBV5-1 and TRBJ2-1, with 14 bases lining up with TRBD2. V gave up 4 bases and J gave up 6 bases; unmatched junction bases: 9. The CDR3 consists of 17 residues. Germline V lookup: CDR1 SGHRS, CDR2 YFSETQ.

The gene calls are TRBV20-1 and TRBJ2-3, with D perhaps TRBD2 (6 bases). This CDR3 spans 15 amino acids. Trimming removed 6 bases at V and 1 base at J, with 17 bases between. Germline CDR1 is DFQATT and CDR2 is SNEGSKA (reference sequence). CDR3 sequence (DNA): TGCAGTGCGAACCCCCTAGGGGAGGGCACAGATACGCAGTATTTT. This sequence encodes CSANPLGEGTDTQYF.

CDR3: CASSPREQSYEQYF. CDR3 coding DNA: TGCGCCAGCAGCCCCCGCGAGCAATCCTACGAGCAGTACTTC. The chain links TRBV4-1 to TRBJ2-7; D remains unclear. CDR3 length: 14 residues. The V gene lost 4 bases and the J gene lost 1 base, with 11 bases spanning the gap. CDR1 and CDR2 (germline): MGHRA, YSYEKL.

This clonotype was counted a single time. CDR3 amino acids: CSGTGQENYEQYF. CDR3 in DNA: TGCAGTGGTACGGGACAGGAAAACTACGAGCAGTACTTC. The V gene is TRBV20-1, the J gene TRBJ2-7; 8 nucleotides match TRBD1. In germline, CDR1 is DFQATT, CDR2 SNEGSKA (reference sequence). This CDR3 comprises 13 residues. With 7 bases clipped from V and 3 bases from J, the junction kept 8 bases outside the gene matches.

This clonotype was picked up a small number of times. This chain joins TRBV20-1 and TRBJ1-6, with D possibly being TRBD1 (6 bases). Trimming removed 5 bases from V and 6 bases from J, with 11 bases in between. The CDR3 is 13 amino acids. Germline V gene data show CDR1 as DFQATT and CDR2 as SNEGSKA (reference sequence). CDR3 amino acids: CSASQGSNSPLHF. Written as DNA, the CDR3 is TGCAGTGCTTCACAGGGATCTAATTCACCCCTCCACTTT.

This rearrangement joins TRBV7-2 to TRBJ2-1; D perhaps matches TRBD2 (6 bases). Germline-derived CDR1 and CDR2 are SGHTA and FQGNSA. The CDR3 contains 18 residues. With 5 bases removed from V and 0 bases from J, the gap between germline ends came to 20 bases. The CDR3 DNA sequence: TGTGCCAGCAGCGAGCCGGGACTCTCCTTAAGCTCCTACAATGAGCAGTTCTTC. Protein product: CASSEPGLSLSSYNEQFF.

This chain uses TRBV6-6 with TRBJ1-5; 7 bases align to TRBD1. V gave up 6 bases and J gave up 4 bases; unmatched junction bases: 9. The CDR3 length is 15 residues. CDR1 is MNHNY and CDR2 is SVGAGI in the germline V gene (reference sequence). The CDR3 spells CASRPGTASNQPQHF. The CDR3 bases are TGTGCCAGCAGGCCTGGGACAGCTTCTAATCAGCCCCAGCATTTT.

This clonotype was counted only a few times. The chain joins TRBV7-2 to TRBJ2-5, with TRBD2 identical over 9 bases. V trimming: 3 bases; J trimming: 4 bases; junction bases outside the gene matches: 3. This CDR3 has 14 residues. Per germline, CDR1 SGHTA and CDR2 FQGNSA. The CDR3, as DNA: TGTGCCAGCAGCTTGGGCGGGAGGGTAGAGACCCAGTACTTC. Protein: CASSLGGRVETQYF. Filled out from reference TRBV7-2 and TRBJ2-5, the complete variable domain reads GAGVSQSPSNKVTEKGKDVELRCDPISGHTALYWYRQSLGQGLEFLIYFQGNSAPDKSGLPSDRFSAERTGGSVSTLTIQRTQQEDSAVYLCASSLGGRVETQYFGPGTRLLVL.

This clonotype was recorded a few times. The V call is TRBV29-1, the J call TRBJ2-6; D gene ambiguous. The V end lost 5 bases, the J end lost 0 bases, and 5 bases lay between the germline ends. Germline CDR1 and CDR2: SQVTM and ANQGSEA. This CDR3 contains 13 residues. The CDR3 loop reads CSVKSSGANVLTF. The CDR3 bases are TGCAGCGTTAAAAGCTCTGGGGCCAACGTCCTGACTTTC.

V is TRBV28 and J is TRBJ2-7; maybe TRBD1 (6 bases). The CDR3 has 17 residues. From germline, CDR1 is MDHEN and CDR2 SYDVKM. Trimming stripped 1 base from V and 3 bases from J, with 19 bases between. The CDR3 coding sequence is TGTGCCAGCAGTTTATTCGTACAGGGAAGGCGAGACTACGAGCAGTACTTC. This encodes CASSLFVQGRRDYEQYF.

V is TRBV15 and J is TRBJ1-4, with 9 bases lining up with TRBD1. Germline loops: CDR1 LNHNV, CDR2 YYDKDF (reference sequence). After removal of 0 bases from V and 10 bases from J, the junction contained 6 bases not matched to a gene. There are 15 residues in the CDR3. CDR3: CATSRDLTTGGKLFF. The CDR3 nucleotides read TGTGCCACCAGCAGAGATTTGACGACAGGGGGAAAACTGTTTTTT.

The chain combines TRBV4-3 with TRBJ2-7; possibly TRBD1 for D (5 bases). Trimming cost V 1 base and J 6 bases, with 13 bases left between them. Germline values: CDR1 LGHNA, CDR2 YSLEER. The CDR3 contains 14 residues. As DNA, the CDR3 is TGCGCCAGCAGCCAAGTGAGACAGCCAGGCGAGCAGTACTTC. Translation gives CASSQVRQPGEQYF.

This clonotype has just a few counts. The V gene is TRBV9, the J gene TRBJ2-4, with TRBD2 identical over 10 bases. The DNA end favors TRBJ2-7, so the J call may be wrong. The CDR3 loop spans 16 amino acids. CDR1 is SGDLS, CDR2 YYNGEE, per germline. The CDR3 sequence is CASSTSPSGSVSEQYF. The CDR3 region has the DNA TGTGCCAGCAGCACCAGCCCTAGCGGGAGTGTGTCCGAGCAGTACTTC.

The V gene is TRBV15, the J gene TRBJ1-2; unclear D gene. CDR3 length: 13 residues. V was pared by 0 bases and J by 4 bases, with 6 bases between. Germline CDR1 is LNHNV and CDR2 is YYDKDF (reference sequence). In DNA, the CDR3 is TGTGCCACCAGCAGAGATCGGGCCTATGGCTACACCTTC. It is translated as CATSRDRAYGYTF.

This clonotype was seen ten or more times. The DNA of the CDR3 is TGTGCCAGCAGCCAACTAGCGGAGCTGGGGCAGTATTTT. Its protein product is CASSQLAELGQYF. The V call is TRBV2, the J call TRBJ2-3; 8 bases agree with TRBD2. Per the germline V gene, CDR1 is SNHLY and CDR2 is FYNNEI. V shed 6 bases and J 11 bases; nucleotides not matched to a gene: 10. The CDR3 covers 13 residues.

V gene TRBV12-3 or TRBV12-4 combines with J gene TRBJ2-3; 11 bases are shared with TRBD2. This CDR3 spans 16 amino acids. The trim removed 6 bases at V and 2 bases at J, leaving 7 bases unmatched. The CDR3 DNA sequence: TGTGCCAGCAGCGAGGCTAGCGGGGGGACCACAGATACGCAGTATTTT. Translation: CASSEASGGTTDTQYF.

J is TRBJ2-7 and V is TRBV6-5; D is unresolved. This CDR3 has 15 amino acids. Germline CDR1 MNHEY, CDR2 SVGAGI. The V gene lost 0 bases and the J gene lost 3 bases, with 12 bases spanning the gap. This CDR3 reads CASSYSPGSLYEQYF. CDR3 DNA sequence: TGTGCCAGCAGTTACTCTCCGGGTTCACTCTACGAGCAGTACTTC.

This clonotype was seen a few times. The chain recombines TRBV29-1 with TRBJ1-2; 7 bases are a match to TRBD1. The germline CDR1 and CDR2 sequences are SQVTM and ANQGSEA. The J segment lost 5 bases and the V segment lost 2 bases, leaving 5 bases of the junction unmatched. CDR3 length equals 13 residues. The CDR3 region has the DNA TGCAGCGTTGAACCCTGGACAGGTTATGGCTACACCTTC. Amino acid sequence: CSVEPWTGYGYTF.

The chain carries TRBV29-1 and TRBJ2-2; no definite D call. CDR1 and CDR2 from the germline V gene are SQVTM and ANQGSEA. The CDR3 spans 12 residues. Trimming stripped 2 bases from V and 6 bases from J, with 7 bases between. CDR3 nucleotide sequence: TGCAGCGTTGAAAGGAGTTCCGGGGAGCTGTTTTTT. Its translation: CSVERSSGELFF.

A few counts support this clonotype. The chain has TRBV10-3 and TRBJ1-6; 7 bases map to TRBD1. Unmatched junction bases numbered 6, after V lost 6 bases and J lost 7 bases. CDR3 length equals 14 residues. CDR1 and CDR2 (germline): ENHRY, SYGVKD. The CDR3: CAIRQGVGNSPLHF. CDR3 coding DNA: TGTGCCATCAGGCAGGGGGTCGGGAATTCACCCCTCCACTTT.

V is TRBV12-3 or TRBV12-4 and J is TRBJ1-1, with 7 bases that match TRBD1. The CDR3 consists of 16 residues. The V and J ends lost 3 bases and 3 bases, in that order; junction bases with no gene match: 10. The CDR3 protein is CASSFGQARRDTEAFF. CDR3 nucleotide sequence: TGTGCCAGCAGTTTCGGACAGGCGCGTAGGGACACTGAAGCTTTCTTT.

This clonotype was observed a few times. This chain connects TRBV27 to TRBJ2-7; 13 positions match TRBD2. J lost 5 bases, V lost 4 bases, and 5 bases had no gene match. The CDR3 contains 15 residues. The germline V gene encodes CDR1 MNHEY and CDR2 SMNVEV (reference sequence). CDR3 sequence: CASSSRTSGSHEQYF. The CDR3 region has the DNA TGTGCCAGCAGTTCCCGGACTAGCGGGAGCCACGAGCAGTACTTC.

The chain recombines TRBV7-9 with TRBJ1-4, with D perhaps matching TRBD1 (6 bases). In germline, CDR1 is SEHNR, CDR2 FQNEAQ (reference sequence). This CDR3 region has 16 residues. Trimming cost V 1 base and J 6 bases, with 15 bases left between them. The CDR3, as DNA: TGTGCCAGCAGCTTAGGGGTACAGGGAAGGGATGAAAAACTGTTTTTT. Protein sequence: CASSLGVQGRDEKLFF.

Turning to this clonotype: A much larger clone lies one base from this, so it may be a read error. The CDR3, as DNA: TGTGCCAGCAGCCGGGGACTAGGGAGTGTAGAGACCCAGTACTTC. It translates to CASSRGLGSVETQYF. The chain uses TRBV7-3 and TRBJ2-5, with 8 bases lining up with TRBD2. Germline CDR1 and CDR2: SGHTA and FQGTGA. The CDR3 sequence is 15 residues long. Trimming took 5 bases from V and 4 from J; bases not matched to a gene: 9. Together with reference TRBV7-3 and TRBJ2-5, the CDR3 gives the full variable domain: GAGVSQTPSNKVTEKGKYVELRCDPISGHTALYWYRQSLGQGPEFLIYFQGTGAADDSGLPNDRFFAVRPEGSVSTLKIQRTERGDSAVYLCASSRGLGSVETQYFGPGTRLLVL.

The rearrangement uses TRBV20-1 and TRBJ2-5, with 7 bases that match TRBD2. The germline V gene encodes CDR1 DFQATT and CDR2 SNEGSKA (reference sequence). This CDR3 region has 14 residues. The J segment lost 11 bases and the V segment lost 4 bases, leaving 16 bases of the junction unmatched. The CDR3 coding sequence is TGCAGTGCTATCGGGAGCGGGACGGTAAATGAGCAGTACTTC. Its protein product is CSAIGSGTVNEQYF.

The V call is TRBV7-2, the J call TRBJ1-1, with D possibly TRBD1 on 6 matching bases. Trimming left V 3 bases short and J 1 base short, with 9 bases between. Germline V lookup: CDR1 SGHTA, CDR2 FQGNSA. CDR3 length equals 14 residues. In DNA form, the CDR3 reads TGTGCCAGCAGCTTCTGGGGGCAGAACACTGAAGCTTTCTTT. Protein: CASSFWGQNTEAFF. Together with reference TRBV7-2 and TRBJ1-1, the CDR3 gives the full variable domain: GAGVSQSPSNKVTEKGKDVELRCDPISGHTALYWYRQSLGQGLEFLIYFQGNSAPDKSGLPSDRFSAERTGGSVSTLTIQRTQQEDSAVYLCASSFWGQNTEAFFGQGTRLTVV.